This T cell receptor (beta chain) stems from a study of cytomegalovirus exposure and HLA in healthy donors. Study-wide points: Excluded were some V segments that proved indistinguishable, including TRBV6-2 and TRBV6-3.

PCR used 60 Vbeta primers and 13 Jbeta primers. TCRdb's copy holds only in-frame clones and misses some; the assay was immunoSEQ multiplex PCR. The table shows 150,000 to 200,000 clones, with 75% occurring only once. The donors gave bone marrow, and they were healthy. V lost 2 bases, J lost 7 bases, and 19 bases lay in between. The CDR3 spans 16 residues. Looked up from germline, CDR1 is MNHNS and CDR2 is SASEGT. About this clone itself: Its target is unknown.

V usage is TRBV6-1 and J usage is TRBJ2-3, with D maybe TRBD1 (6 bases). The TCR originated in a young man in good health and CMV-seropositive. Material for sequencing was PBMCs. As DNA, the CDR3 is TGTGCCAGCAGTGAACTTCAGGGGCAGGGGAGAAATACGCAGTATTTT. It specifies CASSELQGQGRNTQYF.